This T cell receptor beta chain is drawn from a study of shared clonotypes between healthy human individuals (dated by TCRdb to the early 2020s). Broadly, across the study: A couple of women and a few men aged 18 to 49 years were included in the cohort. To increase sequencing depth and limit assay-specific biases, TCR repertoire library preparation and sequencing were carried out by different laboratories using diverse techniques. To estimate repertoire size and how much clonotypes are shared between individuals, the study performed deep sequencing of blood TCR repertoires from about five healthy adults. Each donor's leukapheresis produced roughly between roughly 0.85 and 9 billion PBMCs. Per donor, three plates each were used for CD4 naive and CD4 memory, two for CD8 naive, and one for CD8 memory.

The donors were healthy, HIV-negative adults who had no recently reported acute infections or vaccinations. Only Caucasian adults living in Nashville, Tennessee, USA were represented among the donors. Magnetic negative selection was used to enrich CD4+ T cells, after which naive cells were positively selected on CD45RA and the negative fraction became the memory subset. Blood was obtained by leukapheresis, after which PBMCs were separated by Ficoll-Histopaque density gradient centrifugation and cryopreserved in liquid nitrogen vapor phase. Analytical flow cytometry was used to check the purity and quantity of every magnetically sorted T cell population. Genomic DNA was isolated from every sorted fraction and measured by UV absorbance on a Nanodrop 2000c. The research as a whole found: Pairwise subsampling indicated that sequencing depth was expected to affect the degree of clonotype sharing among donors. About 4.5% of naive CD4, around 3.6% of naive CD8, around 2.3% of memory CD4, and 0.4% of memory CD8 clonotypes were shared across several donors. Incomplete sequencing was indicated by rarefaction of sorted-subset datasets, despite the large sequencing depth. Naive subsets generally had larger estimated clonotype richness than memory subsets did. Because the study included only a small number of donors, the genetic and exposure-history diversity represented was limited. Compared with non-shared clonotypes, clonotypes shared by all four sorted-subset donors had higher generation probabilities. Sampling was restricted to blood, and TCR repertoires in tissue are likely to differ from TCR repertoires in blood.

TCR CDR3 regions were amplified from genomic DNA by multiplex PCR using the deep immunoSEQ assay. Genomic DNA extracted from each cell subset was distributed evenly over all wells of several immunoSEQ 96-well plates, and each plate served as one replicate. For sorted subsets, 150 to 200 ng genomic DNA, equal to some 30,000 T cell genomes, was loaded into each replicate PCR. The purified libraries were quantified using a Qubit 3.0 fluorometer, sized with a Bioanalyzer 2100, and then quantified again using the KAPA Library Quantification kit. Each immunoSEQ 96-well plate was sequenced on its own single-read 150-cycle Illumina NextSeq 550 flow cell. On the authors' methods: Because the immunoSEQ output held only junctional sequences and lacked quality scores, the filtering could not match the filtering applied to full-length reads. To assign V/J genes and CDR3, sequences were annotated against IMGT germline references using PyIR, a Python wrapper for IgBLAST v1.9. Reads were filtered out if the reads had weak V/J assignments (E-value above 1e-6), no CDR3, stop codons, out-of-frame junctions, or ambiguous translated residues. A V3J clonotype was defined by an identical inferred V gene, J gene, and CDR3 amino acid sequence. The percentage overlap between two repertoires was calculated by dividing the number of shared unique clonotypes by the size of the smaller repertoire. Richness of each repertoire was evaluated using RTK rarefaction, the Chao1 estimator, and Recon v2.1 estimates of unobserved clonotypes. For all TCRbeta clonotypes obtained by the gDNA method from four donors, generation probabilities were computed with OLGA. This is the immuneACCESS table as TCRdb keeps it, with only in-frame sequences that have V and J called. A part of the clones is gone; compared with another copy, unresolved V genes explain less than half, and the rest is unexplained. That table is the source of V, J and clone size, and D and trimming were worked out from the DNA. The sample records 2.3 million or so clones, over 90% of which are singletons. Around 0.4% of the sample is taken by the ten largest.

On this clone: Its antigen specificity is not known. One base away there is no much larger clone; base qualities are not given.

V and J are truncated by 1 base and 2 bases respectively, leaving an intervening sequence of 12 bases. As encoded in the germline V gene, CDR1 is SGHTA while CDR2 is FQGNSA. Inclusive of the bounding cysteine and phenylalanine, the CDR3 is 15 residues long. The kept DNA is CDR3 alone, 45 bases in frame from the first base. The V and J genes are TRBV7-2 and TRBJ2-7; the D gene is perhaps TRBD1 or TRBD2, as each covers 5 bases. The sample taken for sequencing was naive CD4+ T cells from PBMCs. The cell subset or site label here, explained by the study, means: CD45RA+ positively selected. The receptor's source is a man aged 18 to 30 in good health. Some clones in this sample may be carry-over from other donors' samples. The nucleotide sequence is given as TGTGCCAGCAGCTTAGTCCGGGACGGAGCCTACGAGCAGTACTTC. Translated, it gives CASSLVRDGAYEQYF.